This T cell receptor (beta chain) comes out of a study of T cell changes during pregnancy in multiple sclerosis. Produced via immunoSEQ multiplex PCR; TCRdb's table is partial and in-frame only. The sample includes tens of thousands of clones, 80% to 90% of them seen just once. This specimen consisted of CD4+ T cells from peripheral blood mononuclear cells, obtained in the first trimester of pregnancy. This receptor was taken from a female donor in good health, enrolled as a control in a pregnancy study.

The CDR3 DNA is TGTGCCAGCAGCCCGGACAGGGCTAGCACCGGGGAGCTGTTTTTT. It is translated as CASSPDRASTGELFF. This rearrangement joins TRBV5-4 to TRBJ2-2; 8 bases are shared with TRBD1. J was trimmed by 4 bases and V by 4 bases; bases with no gene match: 6. In germline, CDR1 is SGHNT, CDR2 YYREEE (reference sequence). There are 15 residues in the CDR3.